Following are 20 T cell receptor beta chains from one sample sequenced in a study of PD-1 blockade in classical Hodgkin lymphoma. The data were produced by immunoSEQ multiplex PCR, yet TCRdb's version contains in-frame clones alone and is incomplete. The sample carries fewer than 110,000 clones, around 89% recorded once. Every one of the patients relapsed after autologous stem cell transplantation (brentuximab vedotin exposure was variable). Here the sequenced sample was peripheral blood mononuclear cells (PBMCs), taken before the second cycle of nivolumab. Source of these receptors: a human donor with classical Hodgkin lymphoma.

J is TRBJ2-3 and V is TRBV7-9; 10 bases match TRBD1. The CDR3 has 14 residues. V dropped 8 bases and J dropped 4; count of bases not matched to a gene: 6. The germline V gene encodes CDR1 SEHNR and CDR2 FQNEAQ (reference sequence). The CDR3 region has the DNA TGTGCCAGCGGCCGGGACAGGGGATCAGATACGCAGTATTTT. It yields the protein CASGRDRGSDTQYF.

The chain links TRBV5-4 to TRBJ1-2; D is uncertain. Trimming shortened V by 0 bases and J by 3 bases, and 9 bases separated the two germline ends. The CDR3 loop spans 14 amino acids. CDR1 is SGHNT, CDR2 YYREEE, per germline (reference sequence). The CDR3 DNA reads as TGTGCCAGCAGCTTGGCCGGGAACGACTATGGCTACACCTTC. The encoded protein is CASSLAGNDYGYTF.

The V call is TRBV5-6, the J call TRBJ2-7; possible D gene TRBD2, 5 bases. V was cut by 6 bases and J by 7 bases, with 11 bases left in between. The CDR3 length is 11 residues. Germline CDR1 SGHDT, CDR2 YYEEEE. CDR3 residues: CASTFSGEQYF. Written as DNA, the CDR3 is TGTGCCAGCACCTTCTCGGGGGAGCAGTACTTC.

The chain carries TRBV4-1 and TRBJ1-1, with unresolved D. Trimming removed 0 bases from V and 9 bases from J, with 8 bases in between. Germline CDR1 and CDR2: MGHRA and YSYEKL. The CDR3 is made up of 12 amino acids. In DNA, the CDR3 is TGCGCCAGCAGCCAAGAGGTGACTAAAGCTTTCTTT. The encoded protein is CASSQEVTKAFF.

This chain joins TRBV7-9 and TRBJ1-4; D unresolved. The CDR3 has 13 residues. Germline CDR1 is SEHNR and CDR2 is FQNEAQ (reference sequence). V was clipped by 6 bases and J by 5 bases, with 10 bases between them. The CDR3 DNA is TGTGCCAGCAGGGACGGTATGAATGAAAAACTGTTTTTT. Residues: CASRDGMNEKLFF.

The chain carries TRBV5-6 and TRBJ1-5; the D gene is possibly TRBD1 (6 bases). The CDR3 extends over 16 amino acids. V was trimmed by 0 bases and J by 0 bases, leaving 10 bases between them. CDR1 is SGHDT and CDR2 is YYEEEE in the germline V gene. The CDR3 bases are TGTGCCAGCAGCTTGGAGGGGGGAAATAGCAATCAGCCCCAGCATTTT. Its protein is CASSLEGGNSNQPQHF.

This clone was picked up a small number of times. The chain is built from TRBV7-2 and TRBJ1-2; weak D call: TRBD1 (5 bases). The CDR3 consists of 14 residues. Per germline, CDR1 SGHTA and CDR2 FQGNSA. V lost 1 base to trimming and J lost 4 bases, with 10 bases between them. CDR3 sequence reads: CASSLVGGGYGYTF. The DNA of the CDR3 is TGTGCCAGCAGCTTAGTTGGGGGGGGCTATGGCTACACCTTC.

The chain has TRBV6-6 and TRBJ1-5; D uncertain. The CDR3 is made up of 14 amino acids. Looked up from germline, CDR1 is MNHNY and CDR2 is SVGAGI (reference sequence). The ends were cut back, 6 bases at V and 1 base at J, with 10 bases in the middle. The CDR3 DNA reads TGTGCCAGCAGCACAGCACTGAGCAATCAGCCCCAGCATTTT. Translated: CASSTALSNQPQHF.

V is TRBV6-1 and J is TRBJ2-5, with a tentative D call TRBD2 (5 bases). From germline, CDR1 is MNHNS and CDR2 SASEGT. V lost 5 bases and J lost 3, with 10 bases in between. The CDR3 has 13 amino acids. The CDR3 reads CASSLGREETQYF. CDR3 coding DNA: TGTGCCAGCAGTCTAGGGCGGGAAGAGACCCAGTACTTC.

CDR3 residues: CASSLEGALNQPQHF. CDR3 in DNA: TGTGCCAGCAGCTTAGAGGGGGCACTCAATCAGCCCCAGCATTTT. The chain links TRBV7-6 to TRBJ1-5; 7 nucleotides line up with TRBD1. This CDR3 has 15 residues. Germline CDR1 and CDR2: SGHVS and FNYEAQ. The V and J ends lost 1 base and 3 bases, in that order; junction bases with no gene match: 3.

This chain links TRBV19 with TRBJ2-7, with D possibly being TRBD1 (5 bases). There are 13 residues in the CDR3. Between the trimmed V and J ends, which lost 5 bases and 5 bases, there was a span of 13 bases. Germline V gene lookup returns CDR1 LNHDA and CDR2 SQIVND (reference sequence). CDR3 sequence reads: CASSLDIIDEQYF. CDR3 sequence (DNA): TGTGCCAGTAGTTTGGACATAATAGACGAGCAGTACTTC.

The gene calls are TRBV27 and TRBJ1-1; possible D gene TRBD1, 5 bases. This CDR3 spans 13 amino acids. V was cut by 6 bases and J by 4 bases, with 12 bases left in between. Germline values: CDR1 MNHEY, CDR2 SMNVEV (reference sequence). The CDR3 reads CASSWGVATEAFF. The CDR3 DNA reads as TGTGCCAGCAGCTGGGGGGTTGCCACTGAAGCTTTCTTT.

The chain combines TRBV19 with TRBJ2-7; D could derive from TRBD1 or TRBD2 (5 bases each). Germline CDR1 reads LNHDA; CDR2 reads SQIVND (reference sequence). The ends were cut back, 7 bases at V and 3 bases at J, with 25 bases in the middle. The CDR3 covers 17 residues. The CDR3 DNA reads TGTGCCAGTACCTCCCCTCGGCGGCGAGGGGCGGGCTACGAGCAGTACTTC. Protein: CASTSPRRRGAGYEQYF.

For the CDR3, the DNA is TGCGCCAGCAGCCAAGATGTGGCCGCCTCCTACGAGCAGTACTTC. Translating it yields CASSQDVAASYEQYF. The V call is TRBV4-1, the J call TRBJ2-7; D is undetermined. V dropped 0 bases and J dropped 0 bases, with 9 bases sitting between them. CDR1 MGHRA and CDR2 YSYEKL come from the germline V gene. The CDR3 is made up of 15 amino acids.

The V gene is TRBV7-2, the J gene TRBJ2-1; the match to TRBD2 covers 13 bases. The CDR3 contains 15 residues. Germline V gives CDR1 SGHTA, CDR2 FQGNSA. Trimming cost V 5 bases and J 6 bases; bases outside gene matches: 4. CDR3 loop: CASSQTSGGPNEQFF. For the CDR3, the DNA is TGTGCCAGCAGCCAGACTAGCGGGGGGCCCAATGAGCAGTTCTTC.

The V call is TRBV19, the J call TRBJ2-3; tentative D call: TRBD2 (6 bases). Trimming removed 3 bases from V and 5 bases from J, with 12 bases in between. CDR1 and CDR2 (germline): LNHDA, SQIVND (reference sequence). The CDR3 sequence is 14 residues long. CDR3 nucleotide sequence: TGTGCCAGTAGTATTTTGACTAGTCTAGATACGCAGTATTTT. It encodes CASSILTSLDTQYF.

This chain connects TRBV10-2 to TRBJ2-7; 11 bases match TRBD1. The trim removed 6 bases at V and 1 base at J, leaving 5 bases unmatched. CDR3 length equals 15 residues. Per the germline V gene, CDR1 is WSHSY and CDR2 is SAAADI. Here the CDR3 DNA reads TGCGCCAGCAGGACCGGGACAGGGGGTTCCTACGAGCAGTACTTC. This codes for CASRTGTGGSYEQYF.

The V call is TRBV28, the J call TRBJ2-5, with D unresolved. V shed 5 bases and J shed 3 bases, with 19 bases lying between them. The CDR3 length is 16 residues. Germline CDR1 MDHEN, CDR2 SYDVKM. The DNA of the CDR3 is TGTGCCAGCAGTAATGACGAGGTGGAATGGGAAGAGACCCAGTACTTC. It specifies CASSNDEVEWEETQYF.

The CDR3 coding sequence is TGTGCCAGCAGCTTAGTAGGACTTCTCACCGGGGAGCTGTTTTTT. Residues: CASSLVGLLTGELFF. The chain has TRBV7-2 and TRBJ2-2; tentatively, D is TRBD2 (5 bases). V was clipped by 1 base and J by 4 bases, with 10 bases between them. The germline V gene has CDR1 SGHTA and CDR2 FQGNSA. The CDR3 covers 15 residues.

The chain couples TRBV7-3 to TRBJ2-3, with 7 bases matching TRBD2. Germline V gene data show CDR1 as SGHTA and CDR2 as FQGTGA. V shed 3 bases and J 3 bases; nucleotides not matched to a gene: 3. This CDR3 is 14 amino acids long. CDR3 sequence: CASSFAGGTDTQYF. In nucleotides, the CDR3 is TGTGCCAGCAGCTTCGCCGGGGGGACAGATACGCAGTATTTT.